The rows below give T cell receptor delta chains drawn from one sample of a study of Vδ1+ human thymocytes. TCRdb redid the clone calls on the multiplex PCR reads with CATT. The sample lists 80,000 or so delta-chain clones, more than 30% occurring once. The sequenced sample was Vdelta1+ gamma-delta thymocytes from the thymus. The receptors derive from a boy under two years old who had congenital heart surgery. Each CDR3 is given with its conserved first and last residue. D genes are given only for firm matches. Clone size is stated in some rows and not others, as once, few, many or a class when expanded.

abundance	d_gene	v_gene	j_gene	CDR3nt	CDR3aa
NA	NA	TRDV1	TRDJ1	TGTGCTCTTGGGAACCCCTACGTCTACACCGATAAACTCATCTTT	CALGNPYVYTDKLIF
NA	NA	TRDV1	TRDJ1	TGTGCTCTGAGCAGGCTACTGGCCGCCCCTCTTGATAAACTCATCTTT	CALSRLLAAPLDKLIF
NA	TRDD3	TRDV2	TRDJ1	TGTGCCTGCGGTGGCCTTTCTGGGGGAGAGTACACCGATAAACTCATCTTT	CACGGLSGGEYTDKLIF
NA	NA	TRDV1	TRDJ1	TGTGCTCTTGGGGATACCTTCCTACCCTCTCCGGTGGGGGATACAGCGACCGATAAACTCATCTTT	CALGDTFLPSPVGDTATDKLIF
few	NA	TRDV1	TRDJ1	TGTGCTCTTGGGGAAGTACGGTTTTATCGGGGGACCTGCGTCACCGATAAACTCATCTTT	CALGEVRFYRGTCVTDKLIF
NA	NA	TRDV1	TRDJ1	TGTGCTCTTGGGGAACTCTCAGGTGGATACTTTGGTAAACTCATCTTT	CALGELSGGYFGKLIF
NA	NA	TRDV1	TRDJ1	TGTGCTCTTGGGTTCACCGATAAACTCATCTTT	CALGFTDKLIF
few	NA	TRDV1	TRDJ1	TGTGCTCTTGGGGAAGTGCTCCCCAGTCACGGGGGGACGCCAAACGCCGATAAACTCATCTTT	CALGEVLPSHGGTPNADKLIF
few	NA	TRDV1	TRDJ1	TGTGCTCTTGGGGAACAGGAGGACCTACGTGTGGCTGGGAAAACCGATAAACTCATCTTT	CALGEQEDLRVAGKTDKLIF
few	NA	TRDV1	TRDJ1	TGTGCTCTTGGGGAACCCCTAAGTTGTTCCGGGGGAATGTACACCGATAAACTCATCTTT	CALGEPLSCSGGMYTDKLIF
few	TRDD3	TRDV1	TRDJ1	TGTGCTCTTGGGGAAGCCTACTCGCTGGGGGATCCAAACGGGTACACCGATAAACTCATCTTT	CALGEAYSLGDPNGYTDKLIF
NA	TRDD3	TRDV1	TRDJ1	TGTGCTCTTGGGGAACTACCCCTTGCCCGCTACTGGGGCCACACCGATAAACTCATCTTT	CALGELPLARYWGHTDKLIF
NA	NA	TRDV1	TRDJ1	TGTGCTCTTGGGGAACTAGTCCGGGGGGCCCCGTACACCGATAAACTCATCTTT	CALGELVRGAPYTDKLIF
NA	NA	TRDV1	TRDJ1	TGTGCTCTTGGGGAAAGTAAAGGGGCGGATCCAGATACGTACACCGATAAACTCATCTTT	CALGESKGADPDTYTDKLIF
NA	NA	TRDV1	TRDJ1	TGTGCTCTTGGGGAATCCCAGGGGCTGGGACACCCCGATAAACTCATCTTT	CALGESQGLGHPDKLIF
few	TRDD3	TRDV1	TRDJ1	TGTGCTCTTGGGGCTTTCCCGCCTCAGTGGGGGAAAGGGAACACCGATAAACTCATCTTT	CALGAFPPQWGKGNTDKLIF
NA	TRDD3	TRDV1	TRDJ1	TGTGCTCTTGGGGAACTAGATGGATCCATCCGGCTGGGGGATATTGCCGATAAACTCATCTTT	CALGELDGSIRLGDIADKLIF
NA	TRDD2	TRDV1	TRDJ1	TGTGCTCTTGGGGAATCTCAGGCCCCTCTTCCTACACGAGCCGGGGTAATGTACACCGATAAACTCATCTTT	CALGESQAPLPTRAGVMYTDKLIF
NA	NA	TRDV1	TRDJ1	TGTGCTCTTGGGCACGCCCAAGCCCGCACTTTGAATAAACTCATCTTT	CALGHAQARTLNKLIF
NA	NA	TRDV1	TRDJ1	TGTGCTCTTGGGGAAATAGGTCTACAGCCCTTCTTACATCCCGTGGGGCTTATCCTTGACACCGATAAACTCATCTTT	CALGEIGLQPFLHPVGLILDTDKLIF
few	TRDD3	TRDV1	TRDJ1	TGTGCTCTTGGGGAAGATACCCGCCGCAACCGTGGGGGATACACCGATAAACTCATCTTT	CALGEDTRRNRGGYTDKLIF
NA	NA	TRDV1	TRDJ1	TGTGCTCTTGAGGACCCCCCTCGTACTGAGGGCACCGATAAACTCATCTTT	CALEDPPRTEGTDKLIF
NA	TRDD3	TRDV1	TRDJ1	TGTGCTCTTGGGAAAGCCTTTAAGGTGGGGGATACCGATAAACTCATCTTT	CALGKAFKVGDTDKLIF
NA	TRDD3	TRDV1	TRDJ1	TGTGCTCTTGGGGAACTGGCGAATCTATCTTACGGTTACTGGGGGACCCCCTACACCGATAAACTCATCTTT	CALGELANLSYGYWGTPYTDKLIF
few	NA	TRDV1	TRDJ1	TGTGCTCTTGGGGAACTAGAATCCCCATACACCGATAAACTCATCTTT	CALGELESPYTDKLIF
NA	NA	TRDV1	TRDJ1	TGTGCTCTTGGGGAAACCTCCTCGTCACCTTTCCTCGACACCGATAAACTCATCTTT	CALGETSSSPFLDTDKLIF
few	TRDD3	TRDV1	TRDJ1	TGTGCTCTTGGGGCCCCATTTGTCTTCAACTGGGGGCTTAGCACCGATAAACTCATCTTT	CALGAPFVFNWGLSTDKLIF
NA	NA	TRDV1	TRDJ1	TGTGCTCTTGGGGGAAATCGGGGGAATACCGCCGATAAACTCATCTTT	CALGGNRGNTADKLIF
few	TRDD3	TRDV1	TRDJ1	TGTGCTCTTGGGGAAGTTAGGGGACCCTCCTACGAGAATTTAGCCTACTGGGGGATTAAACTCATCTTT	CALGEVRGPSYENLAYWGIKLIF
few	NA	TRDV1	TRDJ1	TGTGCTCTTGGGAAGGGGAATTCCCTTGGGTCTGGGCGCGATTACACCGATAAACTCATCTTT	CALGKGNSLGSGRDYTDKLIF
NA	TRDD2	TRDV1	TRDJ1	TGTGCTCTTGGGGCTCCGCCTTCCTACAAAATCCTCTCCGATAAACTCATCTTT	CALGAPPSYKILSDKLIF